The T cell receptor beta chain under discussion was sequenced for a study of blood T cell repertoires in COVID-19. Generated by immunoSEQ multiplex PCR, the TCRdb table keeps only in-frame clones and is missing some. The sample lists 45,000 to 60,000 clones; around 85% were seen once. This TCR was sampled from a human donor in a cohort sampled during active COVID-19. Sequenced: peripheral blood.

The CDR3 sequence is CASSELTAYGYTF. The CDR3 DNA reads as TGTGCCAGCAGTGAATTGACAGCCTATGGCTACACCTTC. The rearrangement uses TRBV6-1 and TRBJ1-2; the D gene is possibly TRBD1 (5 bases). The CDR3 loop spans 13 amino acids. Trimming left V 2 bases short and J 4 bases short, with 8 bases between. Germline CDR1 reads MNHNS; CDR2 reads SASEGT.